The rows below give T cell receptor beta chains drawn from one sample of a study of blood T cell repertoires in COVID-19. Libraries were prepared by immunoSEQ multiplex PCR; TCRdb keeps only in-frame clonotypes and omits some of them. The sample shows fewer than 400,000 clones, 70% to 90% of them seen only once. The sequencing sample was made of PBMCs or T cells enriched from blood (not recorded which). All receptors come from a man between 25 and 39 years old who had recovered from COVID-19. The CDR3 runs from the conserved cysteine through the conserved F or W. D genes are given only for firm matches. Only some rows state a clone size, as once, few, many or a class for expanded clones.

V: TRBV7-6
J: TRBJ1-6
D: TRBD1
size: once
CDR3: CASSQTGASSPLHF
DNA: TGTGCCAGCAGCCAGACAGGGGCCAGTTCACCCCTCCACTTT

V: TRBV19
J: TRBJ1-2
D: TRBD1
size: -
CDR3: CASSIALGQFWLLNYGYTF
DNA: TGTGCCAGTAGTATAGCCTTGGGACAGTTCTGGTTACTCAACTATGGCTACACCTTC

V: TRBV7-9
J: TRBJ2-3
D: -
size: -
CDR3: CASSLGGDYTDTQYF
DNA: TGTGCCAGCAGCTTAGGAGGAGACTACACAGATACGCAGTATTTT

V: TRBV2
J: TRBJ1-6
D: TRBD1
size: -
CDR3: CASRPTDRDSPLHF
DNA: TGTGCCAGTCGCCCGACAGACAGGGATTCACCCCTCCACTTT

V: TRBV3-1/TRBV3-2
J: TRBJ1-2
D: -
size: -
CDR3: CASSHSPTGMRYGYTF
DNA: TGTGCCAGCAGCCACTCTCCTACGGGGATGAGGTATGGCTACACCTTC

V: TRBV3-1/TRBV3-2
J: TRBJ1-2
D: -
size: few
CDR3: CASSQGARGNYGYTF
DNA: TGTGCCAGCAGCCAGGGGGCCCGGGGTAACTATGGCTACACCTTC

V: TRBV12-3/TRBV12-4
J: TRBJ1-6
D: -
size: -
CDR3: CASTKEKNSPLHF
DNA: TGTGCCAGCACCAAAGAGAAGAATTCACCCCTCCACTTT

V: TRBV6-1
J: TRBJ1-3
D: -
size: -
CDR3: CASSERRGSGNTIYF
DNA: TGTGCCAGCAGTGAGAGGAGGGGCTCTGGAAACACCATATATTTT

V: TRBV24-1
J: TRBJ2-2
D: TRBD1
size: few
CDR3: CATSDPGQGTAGELFF
DNA: TGTGCCACCAGTGACCCCGGACAGGGGACGGCCGGGGAGCTGTTTTTT

V: TRBV10-1
J: TRBJ2-2
D: -
size: -
CDR3: CASKDRRNTGELFF
DNA: TGCGCCAGCAAGGACAGACGGAACACCGGGGAGCTGTTTTTT

V: TRBV19
J: TRBJ1-1
D: TRBD1
size: -
CDR3: CASSIEDRGRTEAFF
DNA: TGTGCCAGTAGTATTGAAGACAGGGGGAGGACTGAAGCTTTCTTT

V: TRBV9
J: TRBJ1-4
D: -
size: -
CDR3: CASSVGQGSEKLFF
DNA: TGTGCCAGCAGCGTAGGGCAGGGAAGCGAAAAACTGTTTTTT

V: TRBV6-5
J: TRBJ2-2
D: -
size: -
CDR3: CASNPTVNTGELFF
DNA: TGTGCCAGCAACCCGACAGTGAACACCGGGGAGCTGTTTTTT

V: TRBV3-1/TRBV3-2
J: TRBJ1-1
D: TRBD1
size: -
CDR3: CASSRTGTGGEAFF
DNA: TGTGCCAGCAGCCGCACCGGGACAGGGGGCGAAGCTTTCTTT

V: TRBV9
J: TRBJ2-3
D: -
size: once
CDR3: CASSPSHSGTDTQYF
DNA: TGTGCCAGCAGCCCGTCCCATTCAGGCACAGATACGCAGTATTTT

V: TRBV4-3
J: TRBJ1-6
D: -
size: once
CDR3: CASSQERGGNSPLHF
DNA: TGCGCCAGCAGCCAAGAAAGGGGTGGCAATTCACCCCTCCACTTT

V: TRBV19
J: TRBJ1-3
D: -
size: -
CDR3: CASSLTGTLSGNTIYF
DNA: TGTGCCAGTAGTTTGACAGGAACGCTCTCTGGAAACACCATATATTTT

V: TRBV27
J: TRBJ2-1
D: TRBD2
size: -
CDR3: CASRAGTSGSSYNEQFF
DNA: TGTGCCAGCAGGGCCGGGACTAGCGGAAGCTCCTACAATGAGCAGTTCTTC

V: TRBV6-5
J: TRBJ2-7
D: TRBD1
size: -
CDR3: CASNDPTGSYEQYF
DNA: TGTGCCAGCAACGATCCGACAGGGTCCTACGAGCAGTACTTC

V: TRBV5-8
J: TRBJ1-2
D: -
size: -
CDR3: CASSLRSGGRYGYTF
DNA: TGTGCCAGCAGCTTGCGGTCAGGAGGTCGGTATGGCTACACCTTC

V: TRBV4-2
J: TRBJ2-7
D: -
size: -
CDR3: CASSPWEFYEQYF
DNA: TGTGCCAGCAGCCCGTGGGAGTTCTACGAGCAGTACTTC

V: TRBV29-1
J: TRBJ2-5
D: TRBD1
size: -
CDR3: CSGGRGGREETQYF
DNA: TGCAGCGGAGGGAGAGGGGGCAGGGAAGAGACCCAGTACTTC

V: TRBV9
J: TRBJ1-5
D: -
size: few
CDR3: CASSAGLNQPQHF
DNA: TGTGCCAGCAGCGCGGGACTCAATCAGCCCCAGCATTTT

V: TRBV11-2
J: TRBJ1-1
D: -
size: -
CDR3: CASSLGAGGGRAFF
DNA: TGTGCCAGCAGCTTGGGTGCCGGGGGGGGCCGGGCTTTCTTT

V: TRBV2
J: TRBJ1-2
D: TRBD1
size: -
CDR3: CASTAGRGRYGYTF
DNA: TGTGCCAGCACAGCCGGCAGGGGGCGGTATGGCTACACCTTC

V: TRBV6-5
J: TRBJ1-2
D: -
size: -
CDR3: CASRRYRTDYGYTF
DNA: TGTGCCAGCAGACGATACCGGACAGACTATGGCTACACCTTC

V: TRBV9
J: TRBJ1-2
D: -
size: few
CDR3: CASSPTETNYGYTF
DNA: TGTGCCAGCAGCCCGACGGAGACCAACTATGGCTACACCTTC

V: TRBV14
J: TRBJ2-1
D: -
size: -
CDR3: CASRHTGSSYNEQFF
DNA: TGTGCCAGCAGACACACAGGGAGCTCCTACAATGAGCAGTTCTTC

V: TRBV4-2
J: TRBJ1-1
D: -
size: -
CDR3: CASSQELSLDTEAFF
DNA: TGTGCCAGCAGCCAAGAGTTAAGCCTGGACACTGAAGCTTTCTTT

V: TRBV3-1/TRBV3-2
J: TRBJ1-3
D: -
size: few
CDR3: CASSPTGVGNTIYF
DNA: TGTGCCAGCAGTCCCACAGGTGTCGGAAACACCATATATTTT

V: TRBV5-1
J: TRBJ1-2
D: TRBD1
size: -
CDR3: CASTQGNRGLGGYTF
DNA: TGCGCCAGCACTCAGGGGAACAGGGGGCTCGGTGGCTACACCTTC

V: TRBV5-1
J: TRBJ1-2
D: TRBD1
size: -
CDR3: CASSSGQGVTDGYTF
DNA: TGCGCCAGCAGCTCCGGACAGGGGGTAACGGATGGCTACACCTTC

V: TRBV7-3
J: TRBJ1-1
D: -
size: -
CDR3: CASSPGWQALNTEAFF
DNA: TGTGCCAGCAGCCCAGGGTGGCAGGCCCTGAACACTGAAGCTTTCTTT

V: TRBV29-1
J: TRBJ2-7
D: -
size: -
CDR3: CSVVDSGHEQYF
DNA: TGCAGCGTCGTGGACAGTGGGCACGAGCAGTACTTC

V: TRBV19
J: TRBJ1-1
D: -
size: once
CDR3: CASTQEGNGNTEAFF
DNA: TGTGCCAGTACCCAGGAGGGCAATGGGAACACTGAAGCTTTCTTT

V: TRBV7-2
J: TRBJ1-2
D: -
size: -
CDR3: CASSFDRNYGYTF
DNA: TGTGCCAGCAGCTTTGACAGAAACTATGGCTACACCTTC

V: TRBV5-1
J: TRBJ1-2
D: TRBD1
size: -
CDR3: CASSLGNTGGDGYTF
DNA: TGCGCCAGCAGCTTGGGAAATACAGGGGGCGATGGCTACACCTTC

V: TRBV29-1
J: TRBJ1-1
D: -
size: -
CDR3: CSVAAARADGTEAFF
DNA: TGCAGCGTTGCTGCTGCCAGGGCGGACGGAACTGAAGCTTTCTTT

V: TRBV5-5
J: TRBJ2-7
D: TRBD2
size: -
CDR3: CASSFTPAGGHEQYF
DNA: TGTGCCAGCAGCTTCACTCCCGCGGGGGGCCACGAGCAGTACTTC

V: TRBV7-3
J: TRBJ1-2
D: TRBD1
size: -
CDR3: CASSPIGSWDSGGYTF
DNA: TGTGCCAGCAGCCCCATCGGTTCATGGGACAGCGGCGGCTACACCTTC

V: TRBV5-1
J: TRBJ1-1
D: TRBD1
size: -
CDR3: CASSLAQGGTEAFF
DNA: TGCGCCAGCAGCTTGGCCCAGGGGGGCACTGAAGCTTTCTTT

V: TRBV7-9
J: TRBJ1-3
D: -
size: -
CDR3: CASSLSIRGNTIYF
DNA: TGTGCCAGCAGCTTATCAATTCGGGGAAACACCATATATTTT

V: TRBV6-4
J: TRBJ2-1
D: -
size: -
CDR3: CASSEGQGSYNEQFF
DNA: TGTGCCAGCAGTGAGGGGCAGGGGTCCTACAATGAGCAGTTCTTC

V: TRBV2
J: TRBJ1-1
D: -
size: -
CDR3: CASTGTEAFF
DNA: TGTGCCAGCACCGGCACTGAAGCTTTCTTT

V: TRBV29-1
J: TRBJ1-1
D: -
size: -
CDR3: CSVLFRGEPEAFF
DNA: TGCAGCGTTTTGTTCAGGGGTGAACCTGAAGCTTTCTTT

V: TRBV7-2
J: TRBJ2-2
D: TRBD2
size: -
CDR3: CASSLIRGGTGELFF
DNA: TGTGCCAGCAGCTTAATACGGGGGGGCACCGGGGAGCTGTTTTTT

V: TRBV7-9
J: TRBJ2-3
D: TRBD2
size: -
CDR3: CASSLKGSAGGTSTDTQYF
DNA: TGTGCCAGCAGCTTGAAGGGCTCGGCGGGGGGAACTAGCACAGATACGCAGTATTTT

V: TRBV15
J: TRBJ2-3
D: -
size: -
CDR3: CATRSTGLHTDTQYF
DNA: TGTGCCACCAGGTCGACAGGCCTTCACACAGATACGCAGTATTTT